These 3 T cell receptor beta chains were all obtained from the same sample, sequenced in a study of T-cell reconstitution after alpha-beta-depleted transplantation in children. Construction of the TCRbeta library involved unique molecular identifiers. TCRdb reprocessed the PCR reads with MiXCR, giving one entry per CDR3 protein. Of 200,000 to 300,000 distinct CDR3 sequences listed, about 11% were seen once; the top ten hold around 3%. Here the sequenced sample was PBMCs from the stem cell graft donor, taken from the stem cell graft. Every receptor here comes from a human donor who donated a stem cell graft to a child with acute lymphoblastic leukemia.

This clonotype has a count of ten or more. V and J are TRBV28 and TRBJ1-2, with D unresolved. In germline, CDR1 is MDHEN, CDR2 SYDVKM. This CDR3 is 15 amino acids long. With 6 bases removed from V and 4 bases from J, the gap between germline ends came to 18 bases. DNA of the CDR3: TGTGCCAGCAGCATATCAGCCGGAGGCCGCTATGGCTACACCTTC. As protein: CASSISAGGRYGYTF.

This clonotype was seen only a few times. The chain joins TRBV6-2 or TRBV6-3 to TRBJ1-2; possibly TRBD1 for D (5 bases). The CDR3 length is 13 residues. Trimming took off 6 bases at V and 6 bases at J, with 14 bases between the two ends. Germline V gene data show CDR1 as MNHEY and CDR2 as SVGEGT. Here the CDR3 reads CASRSPGENGYTF. The DNA of the CDR3 is TGTGCCAGCAGATCCCCGGGGGAAAATGGCTACACCTTC.

At least ten counts were recorded for this clonotype. At one end the junction does not follow the germline gene, possibly because of a read error. The chain couples TRBV6-2 or TRBV6-3 to TRBJ2-3; possible D gene TRBD1, 6 bases. Per germline, CDR1 MNHEY and CDR2 SVGEGT. The CDR3 extends over 15 amino acids. CDR3 protein: CASSYYDRPTDTQYF. DNA for the CDR3: TGTGCCAGCAGCTACTACGACAGGCCCACAGATACGCAGTATTTT.